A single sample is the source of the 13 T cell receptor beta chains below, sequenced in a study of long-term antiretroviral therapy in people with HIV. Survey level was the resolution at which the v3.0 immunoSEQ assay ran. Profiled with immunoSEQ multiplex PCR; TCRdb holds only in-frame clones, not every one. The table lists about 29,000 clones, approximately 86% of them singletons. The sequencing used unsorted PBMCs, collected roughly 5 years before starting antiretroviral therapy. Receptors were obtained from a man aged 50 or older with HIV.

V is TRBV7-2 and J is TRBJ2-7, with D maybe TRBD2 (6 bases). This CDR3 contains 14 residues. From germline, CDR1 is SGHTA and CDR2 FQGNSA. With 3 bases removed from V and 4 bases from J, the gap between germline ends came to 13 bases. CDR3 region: CASSFSGLAYEQYF. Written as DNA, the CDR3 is TGTGCCAGCAGCTTTAGTGGGCTAGCGTACGAGCAGTACTTC.

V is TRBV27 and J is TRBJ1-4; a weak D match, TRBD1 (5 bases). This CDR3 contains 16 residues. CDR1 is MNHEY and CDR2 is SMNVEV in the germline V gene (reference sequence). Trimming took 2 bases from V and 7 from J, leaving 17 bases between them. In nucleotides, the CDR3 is TGTGCCAGCAGTTTAAGCGCAGGGTCCTACCTTGAAAAACTGTTTTTT. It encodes CASSLSAGSYLEKLFF.

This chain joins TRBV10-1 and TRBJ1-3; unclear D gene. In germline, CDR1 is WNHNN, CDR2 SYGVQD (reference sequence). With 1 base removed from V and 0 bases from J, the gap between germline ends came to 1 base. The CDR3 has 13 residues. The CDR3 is CASSEFSGNTIYF. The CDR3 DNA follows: TGCGCCAGCAGTGAGTTCTCTGGAAACACCATATATTTT.

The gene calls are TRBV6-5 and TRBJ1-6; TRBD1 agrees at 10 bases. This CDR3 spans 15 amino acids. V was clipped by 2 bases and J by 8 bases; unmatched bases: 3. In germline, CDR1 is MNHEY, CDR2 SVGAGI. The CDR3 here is CASSYQGQGYSPLHF. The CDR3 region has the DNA TGTGCCAGCAGTTACCAGGGACAGGGGTATTCACCCCTCCACTTT.

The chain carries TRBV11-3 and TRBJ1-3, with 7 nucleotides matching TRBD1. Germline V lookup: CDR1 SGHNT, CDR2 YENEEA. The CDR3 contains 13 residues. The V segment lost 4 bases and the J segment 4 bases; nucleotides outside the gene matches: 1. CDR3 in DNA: TGTGCCAGCAGCTCGGGACAGGGAAACACCATATATTTT. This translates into CASSSGQGNTIYF.

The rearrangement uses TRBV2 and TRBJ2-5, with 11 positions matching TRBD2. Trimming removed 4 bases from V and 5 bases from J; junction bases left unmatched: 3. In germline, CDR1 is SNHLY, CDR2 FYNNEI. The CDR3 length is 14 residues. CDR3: CASSGTSGLETQYF. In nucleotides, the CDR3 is TGTGCCAGCAGTGGGACTAGCGGGTTGGAGACCCAGTACTTC.

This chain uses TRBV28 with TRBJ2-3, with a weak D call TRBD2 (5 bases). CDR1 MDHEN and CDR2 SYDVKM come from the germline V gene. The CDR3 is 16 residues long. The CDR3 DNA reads TGTGCGAGAGTTTCTGGGCGACTAACGTTCACAGATACGCAGTATTTT. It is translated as CARVSGRLTFTDTQYF.

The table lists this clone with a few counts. The CDR3 sequence: CASSPAYEQYF. CDR3 bases: TGTGCCAGCAGCCCCGCCTACGAGCAGTACTTC. This rearrangement joins TRBV7-2 to TRBJ2-7; D gene unclear. The CDR3 consists of 11 residues. Trimming removed 5 bases from V and 2 bases from J, with 4 bases in between. Looked up from germline, CDR1 is SGHTA and CDR2 is FQGNSA.

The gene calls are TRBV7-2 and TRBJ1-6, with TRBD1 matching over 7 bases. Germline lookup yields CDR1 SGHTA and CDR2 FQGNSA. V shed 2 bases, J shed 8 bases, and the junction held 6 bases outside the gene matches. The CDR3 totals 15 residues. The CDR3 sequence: CASSLSRDSYSPLHF. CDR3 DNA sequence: TGTGCCAGCAGCTTAAGCCGGGACAGCTATTCACCCCTCCACTTT.

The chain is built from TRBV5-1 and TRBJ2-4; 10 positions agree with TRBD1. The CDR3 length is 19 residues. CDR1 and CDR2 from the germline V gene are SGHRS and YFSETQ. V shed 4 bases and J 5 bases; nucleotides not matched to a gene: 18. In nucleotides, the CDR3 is TGCGCCAGCAGCGGTAGAGGACAGGGGGGTTGGCCCTTCGAAAACATTCAGTACTTC. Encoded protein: CASSGRGQGGWPFENIQYF.

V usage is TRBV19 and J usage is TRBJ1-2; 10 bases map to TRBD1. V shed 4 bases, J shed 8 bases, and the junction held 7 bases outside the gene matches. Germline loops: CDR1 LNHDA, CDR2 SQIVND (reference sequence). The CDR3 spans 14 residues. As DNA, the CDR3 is TGTGCCAGTAGTAGGGGGACAGGGGAAGGAGGCTACACCTTC. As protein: CASSRGTGEGGYTF.

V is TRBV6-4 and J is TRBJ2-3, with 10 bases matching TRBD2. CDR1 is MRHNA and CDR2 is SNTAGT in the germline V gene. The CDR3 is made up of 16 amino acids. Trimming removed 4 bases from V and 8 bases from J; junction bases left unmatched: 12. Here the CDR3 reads CASSVGTSDSGGTQYF. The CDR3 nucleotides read TGTGCCAGCAGTGTAGGGACTAGCGACTCCGGAGGTACGCAGTATTTT.

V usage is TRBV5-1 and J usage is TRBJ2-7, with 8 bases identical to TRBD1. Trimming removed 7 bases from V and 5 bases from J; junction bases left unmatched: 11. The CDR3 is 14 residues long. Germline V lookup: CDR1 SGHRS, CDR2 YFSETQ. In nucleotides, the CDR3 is TGCGCCAGCTATTCCCCAGGACAGGGCCACGAGCAGTACTTC. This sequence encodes CASYSPGQGHEQYF.